These 21 T cell receptor beta chains were all obtained from the same sample, sequenced in a study of identical twins' blood T cells. TCRdb re-analysed the 5' RACE reads in MiXCR, keeping a single row per CDR3 protein. Of 350,000 to 400,000 distinct CDR3 sequences detected, around 30% appear once; the ten largest clones hold approximately 6.6%. The sample was PBMCs. These receptors all come from a woman aged 18-49 years in good health.

J is TRBJ1-5 and V is TRBV7-9; no definite D call. The CDR3 runs 13 residues. V was trimmed by 4 bases and J by 3 bases, leaving 7 bases between them. Germline values: CDR1 SEHNR, CDR2 FQNEAQ (reference sequence). The CDR3 is CASSSAFNQPQHF. The CDR3 DNA is TGTGCCAGCAGCTCGGCCTTCAATCAGCCCCAGCATTTT.

This clonotype was seen only a few times. The V and J genes are TRBV7-9 and TRBJ1-6; D is unresolved. V was trimmed by 8 bases and J by 6 bases, leaving 14 bases between them. CDR1 is SEHNR and CDR2 is FQNEAQ in the germline V gene (reference sequence). The CDR3 loop spans 14 amino acids. CDR3: CASAPGTPNSPLHF. DNA of the CDR3: TGTGCCAGCGCCCCGGGTACGCCTAATTCACCCCTCCACTTT.

In its sample, this clonotype was seen a few times. The V and J genes are TRBV11-2 and TRBJ2-2; D is possibly TRBD2 (6 bases). Germline lookup yields CDR1 SGHAT and CDR2 FQNNGV. The CDR3 runs 15 residues. The V gene lost 6 bases and the J gene lost 0 bases, with 11 bases spanning the gap. The CDR3 nucleotides are TGTGCCAGCAGGAGAGCGGGTTCGAACACCGGGGAGCTGTTTTTT. Translation: CASRRAGSNTGELFF. Based on the CDR3 plus reference TRBV11-2 and TRBJ2-2, the full variable domain is EAGVAQSPRYKIIEKRQSVAFWCNPISGHATLYWYQQILGQGPKLLIQFQNNGVVDDSQLPKDRFSAERLKGVDSTLKIQPAKLEDSAVYLCASRRAGSNTGELFFGEGSRLTVL.

The rearrangement joins TRBV21-1 to TRBJ2-6; the table calls TRBD2, which could not be checked here. TRBV21-1 is a listed pseudogene. The CDR3 length is 18 residues. Here the CDR3 DNA reads TGTGCCAGCAGCAAAATGAGACCCGCTAGCTCTGGGGCCAACGTCCTGACTTTC. Protein: CASSKMRPASSGANVLTF.

On this clonotype: A read error may account for a junction end that differs from germline. The J gene is TRBJ2-1, the V gene TRBV7-7, with 9 bases lining up with TRBD2. This CDR3 region has 15 residues. Germline CDR1 SSHAT, CDR2 FNYEAQ (reference sequence). For the CDR3, the DNA is TGTGCTAGCAGCTTAGAAGCGGGGGGCGACAATGAGCAGTTCTTC. This sequence encodes CASSLEAGGDNEQFF. Drawing the rest from reference TRBV7-7 and TRBJ2-1, the complete variable domain is GAGVSQSPRYKVTKRGQDVTLRCDPISSHATLYWYQQALGQGPEFLTYFNYEAQPDKSGLPSDRFSAERPEGSISTLTIQRTEQRDSAMYRCASSLEAGGDNEQFFGPGTRLTVL.

This clonotype was picked up a small number of times. V is TRBV5-1 and J is TRBJ1-1; a weak D match, TRBD1 (5 bases). V lost 2 bases, J lost 3 bases, and 11 bases lay in between. CDR1 and CDR2 from the germline V gene are SGHRS and YFSETQ. The CDR3 consists of 14 residues. In DNA, the CDR3 is TGCGCCAGCAGCTTTTCCCAGGGCGACACTGAAGCTTTCTTT. Translating it yields CASSFSQGDTEAFF.

The chain joins TRBV27 to TRBJ1-5; tentatively, D is TRBD1 (6 bases). The CDR3 consists of 16 residues. Germline V gene lookup returns CDR1 MNHEY and CDR2 SMNVEV (reference sequence). The ends were cut back, 4 bases at V and 3 bases at J, with 16 bases in the middle. The DNA of the CDR3 is TGTGCCAGCAGTTCCAGGACAAGGGGGAACAATCAGCCCCAGCATTTT. Translation: CASSSRTRGNNQPQHF.

V usage is TRBV12-3 or TRBV12-4 and J usage is TRBJ2-2; D remains ambiguous. V was cut by 7 bases and J by 5 bases, with 11 bases left in between. The CDR3 is 13 amino acids. CDR3: CASNFLGTGELFF. CDR3 sequence (DNA): TGTGCCAGCAATTTTTTAGGAACCGGGGAGCTGTTTTTT.

This clonotype has just a few counts. The V call is TRBV5-1, the J call TRBJ2-3; the match to TRBD2 covers 13 bases. With 4 bases clipped from V and 2 bases from J, the junction kept 13 bases outside the gene matches. Germline-derived CDR1 and CDR2 are SGHRS and YFSETQ. The CDR3 loop spans 19 amino acids. CDR3 DNA: TGCGCCAGCAGCCGGGGGACTAGCGGGATGGCGTGGTTCACAGATACGCAGTATTTT. Translated, it gives CASSRGTSGMAWFTDTQYF.

The chain uses TRBV5-1 and TRBJ2-7; 9 bases fit TRBD2. This CDR3 is 15 amino acids long. The V gene's germline CDR1 is SGHRS and CDR2 YFSETQ. V lost 0 bases, J lost 4 bases, and 5 bases stayed unmatched. In nucleotides, the CDR3 is TGCGCCAGCAGCTTGGTTTCTAGCGGGGATTACGAGCAGTACTTC. Residues: CASSLVSSGDYEQYF.

This clonotype has only a few counts. The rearrangement uses TRBV6-6 and TRBJ1-1, with 7 bases matching TRBD1. CDR3 length: 13 residues. With 5 bases clipped from V and 6 bases from J, the junction kept 6 bases outside the gene matches. The germline gives CDR1 MNHNY, CDR2 SVGAGI (reference sequence). The CDR3 sequence: CASSNRQGAEAFF. The CDR3 DNA sequence: TGTGCCAGCAGTAACCGACAGGGAGCTGAAGCTTTCTTT.

This clonotype was seen ten or more times. The chain combines TRBV10-1 with TRBJ1-1; 7 bases align to TRBD1. Trimming took 5 bases from V and 1 from J; bases not matched to a gene: 4. Germline V lookup: CDR1 WNHNN, CDR2 SYGVQD (reference sequence). The CDR3 runs to 14 residues. CDR3 region: CASSLGQENTEAFF. CDR3 nucleotides: TGCGCCAGCAGTCTAGGACAGGAGAACACTGAAGCTTTCTTT.

In the case of this clonotype: One base away lies a much larger clone, so this may be a sequencing read error. CDR3 nucleotide sequence: TGCGCCAGCAGCCAAAGAGGAGTCGAGCAGCTCTTC. Encoded protein: CASSQRGVEQLF. The chain combines TRBV4-1 with TRBJ2-1; D call uncertain. Germline V gene data show CDR1 as MGHRA and CDR2 as YSYEKL. The CDR3 loop spans 12 amino acids.

The chain joins TRBV6-2 or TRBV6-3 to TRBJ1-1, with D tentatively TRBD1 (5 bases). Trimming took off 2 bases at V and 4 bases at J, with 11 bases between the two ends. In germline, CDR1 is MNHEY, CDR2 SVGEGT. The CDR3 is 14 amino acids. CDR3 region: CASSYVGRATEAFF. CDR3 bases: TGTGCCAGCAGTTACGTGGGGCGCGCCACTGAAGCTTTCTTT.

This clonotype was seen a handful of times. J is TRBJ2-2 and V is TRBV11-2, with 7 bases lining up with TRBD1. CDR1 is SGHAT and CDR2 is FQNNGV in the germline V gene. The length of the CDR3 is 16 residues. V trimming: 7 bases; J trimming: 5 bases; junction bases outside the gene matches: 13. CDR3 loop: CASISVRGSATGELFF. The DNA of the CDR3 is TGTGCCAGCATCTCTGTCAGGGGGTCGGCGACCGGGGAGCTGTTTTTT.

The sample holds a few counts of this clonotype. This rearrangement joins TRBV6-5 to TRBJ2-2; TRBD2 matches 8 bases. With V trimmed by 8 bases and J by 0 bases, 5 bases remained unmatched. Germline assignment: CDR1 MNHEY and CDR2 SVGAGI. The CDR3 loop spans 15 amino acids. The CDR3 sequence: CASREGVANTGELFF. The DNA of the CDR3 is TGTGCCAGCCGGGAGGGCGTGGCGAACACCGGGGAGCTGTTTTTT.

For this clonotype: A junction end diverges from the germline sequence, so it may reflect a read error. The chain joins TRBV10-3 to TRBJ2-1; 10 nucleotides line up with TRBD2. Germline CDR1 reads ENHRY; CDR2 reads SYGVKD. The CDR3 runs 15 residues. In nucleotides, the CDR3 is TGTGACATCAGTGTTGGGACTAGCGACCACAATGAGCAGTTCTTC. Residues: CDISVGTSDHNEQFF.

Concerning this clonotype itself: A read error may be the cause here, since a much bigger clone is one base away. This chain links TRBV19 with TRBJ2-1; the D gene is possibly TRBD2 (6 bases). CDR1 and CDR2 (germline): LNHDA, SQIVND (reference sequence). The CDR3 has 17 residues. Trimming left V 2 bases short and J 5 bases short, with 19 bases between. The CDR3 coding sequence is TGTGCCAGTAGTATAAAGGGTAGCGGATCATCCAACAATGAGCAGTTCTTC. Translation: CASSIKGSGSSNNEQFF.

The J gene is TRBJ2-1, the V gene TRBV6-5; TRBD2 matches 10 bases. Germline CDR1 MNHEY, CDR2 SVGAGI. This CDR3 contains 15 residues. The junction had 6 bases not matched to a gene; V was cut back by 6 bases and J by 4 bases. The DNA for the CDR3 is TGTGCCAGCAGCCAGACTAGCGGGTCATACAATGAGCAGTTCTTC. This codes for CASSQTSGSYNEQFF.

The chain has TRBV14 and TRBJ1-1; possibly TRBD1 for D (6 bases). This CDR3 spans 12 amino acids. Germline V gene data show CDR1 as SGHDN and CDR2 as FVKESK. DNA of the CDR3: TGTACCGGCAGCCAAAACAGGCAGGGGGCTTTCTTT. As protein: CTGSQNRQGAFF.

The gene calls are TRBV15 and TRBJ1-4; D gene ambiguous. There are 13 residues in the CDR3. CDR1 is LNHNV, CDR2 YYDKDF, per germline (reference sequence). With 5 bases removed from V and 4 bases from J, the gap between germline ends came to 8 bases. The CDR3 sequence: CATSLRFNEKLFF. The DNA of the CDR3 is TGTGCCACCAGCTTGAGGTTTAATGAAAAACTGTTTTTT.